The 21 T cell receptor beta chains given below trace back to one sample, sequenced in a study of OX40 agonist ivuxolimab in advanced cancers. TCRdb keeps only in-frame clones here, not all; method: immunoSEQ multiplex PCR. In the table there are 80,000 to 95,000 clones, approximately 83% of which are singletons. The sample in question was CD4+ or CD8+ T cells sorted from blood, obtained in a trial of the OX40 agonist ivuxolimab. The receptors were gathered from an adult with an advanced solid tumor such as melanoma, head and neck, liver or kidney cancer.

The V call is TRBV7-9, the J call TRBJ1-4; a possible D gene is TRBD1 (5 bases). Trimming took off 3 bases at V and 7 bases at J, with 18 bases between the two ends. CDR1 is SEHNR and CDR2 is FQNEAQ in the germline V gene (reference sequence). This CDR3 has 16 residues. CDR3 nucleotide sequence: TGTGCCAGCAGCTTCCCTATAAGGACAAGGACTGAAAAACTGTTTTTT. Its translation is CASSFPIRTRTEKLFF.

The count of this clone is one. The chain links TRBV19 to TRBJ1-5; D gene ambiguous. The CDR3 consists of 15 residues. V was pared by 3 bases and J by 4 bases, with 13 bases between. The germline CDR1 and CDR2 sequences are LNHDA and SQIVND (reference sequence). The CDR3 here is CASSIAGAPNQPQHF. CDR3 nucleotide sequence: TGTGCCAGTAGTATTGCTGGAGCCCCGAATCAGCCCCAGCATTTT. The full variable domain, completed using reference TRBV19 and TRBJ1-5, is DGGITQSPKYLFRKEGQNVTLSCEQNLNHDAMYWYRQDPGQGLRLIYYSQIVNDFQKGDIAEGYSVSREKKESFPLTVTSAQKNPTAFYLCASSIAGAPNQPQHFGDGTRLSIL.

The chain employs TRBV10-2 and TRBJ2-2; D remains unclear. V was cut by 6 bases and J by 0 bases, with 11 bases left in between. The CDR3 is 15 amino acids. CDR1 is WSHSY, CDR2 SAAADI, per germline. This CDR3 reads CASRVGSANTGELFF. CDR3 DNA sequence: TGCGCCAGCAGAGTCGGCTCCGCGAACACCGGGGAGCTGTTTTTT.

V is TRBV19 and J is TRBJ2-2; 11 bases match TRBD1. Germline values: CDR1 LNHDA, CDR2 SQIVND (reference sequence). Trimming removed 5 bases from V and 5 bases from J; junction bases left unmatched: 1. This CDR3 has 14 amino acids. The CDR3 DNA reads TGTGCCAGTAGTGGGACAGGGGGGACCGGGGAGCTGTTTTTT. Its translation: CASSGTGGTGELFF.

This sequence joins TRBV7-2 and TRBJ2-7, with 7 bases fitting TRBD1. Losses at the gene ends were 7 bases for V and 2 bases for J; bases not matched to a gene: 14. The germline CDR1 and CDR2 sequences are SGHTA and FQGNSA. The CDR3 totals 16 residues. In DNA form, the CDR3 reads TGTGCCAGCATCCCCAACCACAGGGGTCCGACCTACGAGCAGTACTTC. This sequence encodes CASIPNHRGPTYEQYF.

The CDR3 spells CAWSVKRGEDEQFF. The CDR3 nucleotides are TGTGCCTGGAGTGTTAAGCGGGGGGAGGATGAGCAGTTCTTC. This rearrangement joins TRBV30 to TRBJ2-1; TRBD2 agrees at 9 bases. The V gene end was trimmed by 0 bases and the J gene end by 8 bases; junction bases not matched to a gene: 5. The germline CDR1 and CDR2 sequences are GTSNPN and SVGIG (reference sequence). This CDR3 contains 14 residues.

The chain employs TRBV27 and TRBJ2-1; D may be TRBD1 (5 bases). This CDR3 is built from 19 residues. V was pared by 3 bases and J by 3 bases, with 24 bases between. Germline V CDR1 and CDR2: MNHEY, SMNVEV (reference sequence). Here the CDR3 reads CASSLGPRRPGRVYNEQFF. CDR3 bases: TGTGCCAGCAGTTTGGGGCCTCGTAGGCCAGGCCGCGTCTACAATGAGCAGTTCTTC.

The genes are TRBV5-1 and TRBJ1-3, with 8 bases lining up with TRBD1. The CDR3 is made up of 19 amino acids. Germline loops: CDR1 SGHRS, CDR2 YFSETQ. J gave up 0 bases and V 3 bases, and 14 bases lay outside the gene matches. The CDR3 DNA sequence: TGCGCCAGCAGCTCAACGTTCGGACAGGGTTCGGGCTCTGGAAACACCATATATTTT. As protein: CASSSTFGQGSGSGNTIYF.

The V gene is TRBV30, the J gene TRBJ1-5, with 8 positions matching TRBD1. V gave up 2 bases and J gave up 6 bases; unmatched junction bases: 6. In germline, CDR1 is GTSNPN, CDR2 SVGIG (reference sequence). The CDR3 extends over 14 amino acids. The CDR3 loop is CAWSPTGAGQPQHF. The DNA for the CDR3 is TGTGCCTGGAGTCCGACAGGGGCTGGTCAGCCCCAGCATTTT.

The V call is TRBV4-3, the J call TRBJ2-1; possible D gene TRBD2, 7 bases. The CDR3 is 16 amino acids. V gave up 0 bases and J gave up 4 bases, with 13 bases separating them. Germline CDR1 is LGHNA and CDR2 is YSLEER. The CDR3 DNA reads as TGCGCCAGCAGCCAAGACTGGCGGGGGCCTTACAATGAGCAGTTCTTC. This translates into CASSQDWRGPYNEQFF.

The V and J genes are TRBV28 and TRBJ1-6; D may be TRBD1 (6 bases). The V gene lost 4 bases and the J gene lost 5 bases, with 18 bases spanning the gap. Germline CDR1 and CDR2: MDHEN and SYDVKM. The CDR3 covers 17 residues. CDR3 region: CASSYISGGRNNSPLHF. CDR3 sequence (DNA): TGTGCCAGCAGTTATATCAGCGGGGGCAGAAATAATTCACCCCTCCACTTT.

The chain has TRBV6-1 and TRBJ1-5, with unresolved D. Germline CDR1 and CDR2: MNHNS and SASEGT. Trimming pared 8 bases from V and 0 bases from J, leaving 8 bases between. CDR3 size: 13 residues. The CDR3 loop is CASDPISNQPQHF. The DNA for the CDR3 is TGTGCCAGCGACCCCATTAGCAATCAGCCCCAGCATTTT.

The CDR3 region has the DNA TGTGCCACCAGCAGGTCTAGGAGACCTGAGCAGTACTTC. Translation gives CATSRSRRPEQYF. V gene TRBV15 combines with J gene TRBJ2-7; D is unclear. Germline loops: CDR1 LNHNV, CDR2 YYDKDF (reference sequence). The length of the CDR3 is 13 residues. Deletions cut 3 bases from V and 7 bases from J, with 13 bases between.

The chain has TRBV5-4 and TRBJ2-3; 7 bases align to TRBD1. The CDR3 extends over 15 amino acids. Germline assignment: CDR1 SGHNT and CDR2 YYREEE (reference sequence). The V gene end was trimmed by 1 base and the J gene end by 2 bases; junction bases not matched to a gene: 4. This chain's CDR3 is CASSLPGQNTDTQYF. CDR3 sequence (DNA): TGTGCCAGCAGCTTGCCGGGACAGAACACAGATACGCAGTATTTT.

V and J are TRBV6-5 and TRBJ2-2; the D gene is possibly TRBD1 (6 bases). From germline, CDR1 is MNHEY and CDR2 SVGAGI. The V and J ends lost 3 bases and 6 bases respectively, with 14 bases between them. The CDR3 has 15 residues. The CDR3 nucleotides are TGTGCCAGCAGTTATAGGGGGTACGGGCCCGGGGAGCTGTTTTTT. Its translation is CASSYRGYGPGELFF.

This chain joins TRBV10-1 and TRBJ1-5; no reliable D call. V lost 0 bases and J 11 bases, leaving 5 bases between the germline ends. Germline lookup yields CDR1 WNHNN and CDR2 SYGVQD (reference sequence). The CDR3 is made up of 11 amino acids. The CDR3 sequence: CASSESRSQHF. The CDR3 DNA reads TGCGCCAGCAGTGAGTCCCGGTCCCAGCATTTT.

A note on this clone: This specimen includes other DNA sequences encoding the same CDR3. The V and J genes are TRBV20-1 and TRBJ2-5; the match to TRBD1 covers 8 bases. The junction had 2 bases not matched to a gene; V was cut back by 6 bases and J by 5 bases. CDR1 and CDR2 (germline): DFQATT, SNEGSKA (reference sequence). The CDR3 length is 11 residues. The CDR3 DNA sequence: TGCAGTGCCAGGACAGGGGAGACCCAGTACTTC. Translating it yields CSARTGETQYF.

V usage is TRBV28 and J usage is TRBJ2-3; perhaps TRBD1 as D (5 bases). In germline, CDR1 is MDHEN, CDR2 SYDVKM. This CDR3 is built from 14 residues. The germline V and J ends were trimmed by 7 bases and 2 bases, with 13 bases remaining between them. Here the CDR3 reads CASTLTGATDTQYF. DNA for the CDR3: TGTGCCAGCACCTTGACTGGGGCCACAGATACGCAGTATTTT.

About this clone itself: The CDR3 does not end in the conserved phenylalanine or tryptophan, so this is likely a read error. DNA of the CDR3: TGTGCCAGCAGCTTAGGGGGGACGCATGGCTACACCCTC. Encoded protein: CASSLGGTHGYTL. This rearrangement joins TRBV7-9 to TRBJ1-2; TRBD1 is a possible D gene (5 bases). The CDR3 is made up of 13 amino acids. V was clipped by 1 base and J by 6 bases, with 9 bases between them. Germline V gene data show CDR1 as SEHNR and CDR2 as FQNEAQ (reference sequence).

The rearrangement links TRBV27 to TRBJ2-2; 7 bases align to TRBD2. CDR1 MNHEY and CDR2 SMNVEV come from the germline V gene (reference sequence). CDR3 length: 17 residues. V shed 5 bases and J 4 bases; nucleotides not matched to a gene: 13. The CDR3 here is CASSPRTSSLGTGELFF. In nucleotides, the CDR3 is TGTGCCAGCAGTCCGCGGACTAGTTCCTTGGGCACCGGGGAGCTGTTTTTT.

CDR3 nucleotides: TGTGCCAGCAGCTCAGGCAGGGTTGACACTGAAGCTTTCTTT. Protein sequence: CASSSGRVDTEAFF. The V and J genes are TRBV7-9 and TRBJ1-1; D perhaps matches TRBD1 (5 bases). Germline CDR1 reads SEHNR; CDR2 reads FQNEAQ (reference sequence). Trimming shortened V by 4 bases and J by 3 bases, and 12 bases separated the two germline ends. CDR3 size: 14 residues.